This T cell receptor (beta chain) comes out of a study of response to subunit inactivated influenza vaccine. General observations from the study: There was a suggestion from the authors that each seasonal influenza vaccination recruits few new T cells.

The CDR3 is 13 amino acids. V was pared by 8 bases and J by 0 bases, with 0 bases of the junction left unmatched. Germline loops: CDR1 SEHNR, CDR2 FQNEAQ (reference sequence). This clonotype was seen a few times. Antigen: not known. In TCRdb, the RT-PCR reads were re-called with MiXCR into one record per CDR3 protein. Of some 500,000 distinct CDR3 sequences in the sample, 25% were seen once. This sequence originates from a man over 45 who received an inactivated influenza vaccine. The rearrangement uses TRBV7-9 and TRBJ1-2; TRBD1 aligns across 10 bases. The sample was CD4+ T cells sorted from PBMCs, taken 4 to 6 days after vaccination. The CDR3 protein is CASGQGANYGYTF. The CDR3 nucleotides are TGTGCCAGCGGACAGGGGGCTAACTATGGCTACACCTTC.